A selection of T cell receptor beta chains follows, all from one sample in a study of blood T cell repertoires in COVID-19. The protocol was immunoSEQ multiplex PCR, while the TCRdb copy is restricted to in-frame clones and leaves out a portion. The repertoire has some 130,000 clones, over 75% of them found once; the top ten carry 11%. Input material: peripheral blood. Source of these receptors: a man older than 75 with acute or convalescent COVID-19. The CDR3 runs from the conserved cysteine through the conserved F or W. D genes are given only for firm matches. Clone size is stated in some rows and not others, as once, few, many or a class when expanded.

D gene: TRBD1; V gene: TRBV18; J gene: TRBJ1-3; clone size: -; CDR3 DNA: TGTGCCAGCTCACCAAGGGGACAGGGGTCCAACACCATATATTTT; CDR3 protein: CASSPRGQGSNTIYF
D gene: TRBD1; V gene: TRBV5-4; J gene: TRBJ1-2; clone size: -; CDR3 DNA: TGTGCCAGCAGCCCGCCGGGACAGGGGGCTAACTATGGCTACACCTTC; CDR3 protein: CASSPPGQGANYGYTF
D gene: TRBD1; V gene: TRBV2; J gene: TRBJ1-2; clone size: -; CDR3 DNA: TGTGCCAGCAGTGAGGTTCAGGGGGCCGGCACTGGCTACACCTTC; CDR3 protein: CASSEVQGAGTGYTF
D gene: -; V gene: TRBV9; J gene: TRBJ2-3; clone size: -; CDR3 DNA: TGTGCCAGCAGCGTAGTGGATCGCCTAGCCCAGACGCAGTATTTT; CDR3 protein: CASSVVDRLAQTQYF
D gene: -; V gene: TRBV30; J gene: TRBJ1-1; clone size: -; CDR3 DNA: TGTGCCTGGAACGGGGGGCTCACTGAAGCTTTCTTT; CDR3 protein: CAWNGGLTEAFF
D gene: TRBD1; V gene: TRBV2; J gene: TRBJ1-5; clone size: -; CDR3 DNA: TGTGCCAGCAGATGGACAGGGTCGGATCAGCCCCAGCATTTT; CDR3 protein: CASRWTGSDQPQHF
D gene: -; V gene: TRBV5-6; J gene: TRBJ1-6; clone size: -; CDR3 DNA: TGTGCCAGCAGCTCCAGCAGGGTCTCCTATAATTCACCCCTCCACTTT; CDR3 protein: CASSSSRVSYNSPLHF
D gene: -; V gene: TRBV19; J gene: TRBJ2-3; clone size: -; CDR3 DNA: TGTGCCATCACAGGCGCCGAATCTTATAGCACAGATACGCAGTATTTT; CDR3 protein: CAITGAESYSTDTQYF
D gene: -; V gene: TRBV25-1; J gene: TRBJ1-3; clone size: -; CDR3 DNA: TGTGCCAGCAGTGTCCTGGGAGTATTCTCTGGAAACACCATATATTTT; CDR3 protein: CASSVLGVFSGNTIYF
D gene: TRBD1; V gene: TRBV18; J gene: TRBJ2-1; clone size: -; CDR3 DNA: TGTGCCAGCTCATCATATACAGGGGGTACCGACAATGAGCAGTTCTTC; CDR3 protein: CASSSYTGGTDNEQFF
D gene: TRBD1; V gene: TRBV5-1; J gene: TRBJ1-6; clone size: -; CDR3 DNA: TGCGCCAGCAGCCAGACAGGGCTCTCTAATTCACCCCTCCACTTT; CDR3 protein: CASSQTGLSNSPLHF
D gene: TRBD1; V gene: TRBV4-1; J gene: TRBJ1-5; clone size: -; CDR3 DNA: TGCGCCAGCAGCCAAGAAGGACAGGGGTCACGTCAGCCCCAGCATTTT; CDR3 protein: CASSQEGQGSRQPQHF
D gene: TRBD1; V gene: TRBV7-8; J gene: TRBJ1-5; clone size: -; CDR3 DNA: TGTGCCAGCAGCTCATCTGGGGACAGGGGACGGCCCCAGCATTTT; CDR3 protein: CASSSSGDRGRPQHF
D gene: -; V gene: TRBV7-2; J gene: TRBJ2-1; clone size: -; CDR3 DNA: TGTGCCAGCAGCTTAGATCGAGGGGGAAACAATGAGCAGTTCTTC; CDR3 protein: CASSLDRGGNNEQFF
D gene: -; V gene: TRBV19; J gene: TRBJ1-1; clone size: -; CDR3 DNA: TGTGCCAGTAGCAAAGCGGGGACCAACACTGAAGCTTTCTTT; CDR3 protein: CASSKAGTNTEAFF
D gene: TRBD1; V gene: TRBV19; J gene: TRBJ1-5; clone size: -; CDR3 DNA: TGTGCCAGTAGTATGGGGGACAGGGCCAACCCGGGGAGCAATCAGCCCCAGCATTTT; CDR3 protein: CASSMGDRANPGSNQPQHF
D gene: -; V gene: TRBV12-3/TRBV12-4; J gene: TRBJ2-1; clone size: -; CDR3 DNA: TGTGCCGGAAGTGCGGGCAATGAGCAGTTCTTC; CDR3 protein: CAGSAGNEQFF
D gene: -; V gene: TRBV25-1; J gene: TRBJ2-2; clone size: -; CDR3 DNA: TGTGCCACCACAAATTCGAACACCGGGGAGCTGTTTTTT; CDR3 protein: CATTNSNTGELFF
D gene: -; V gene: TRBV6-5; J gene: TRBJ1-2; clone size: -; CDR3 DNA: TGTGCCAGCAGTTCGGACAGCCGGCCTCGCGGCTACACCTTC; CDR3 protein: CASSSDSRPRGYTF
D gene: -; V gene: TRBV7-9; J gene: TRBJ1-5; clone size: -; CDR3 DNA: TGTGCCAGCAGCTTCCTTGGAGATCAGCCCCAGCATTTT; CDR3 protein: CASSFLGDQPQHF
D gene: TRBD2; V gene: TRBV10-3; J gene: TRBJ2-3; clone size: -; CDR3 DNA: TGTGCCATCAGTGCCGGTCGGGAGGGCACAGATACGCAGTATTTT; CDR3 protein: CAISAGREGTDTQYF
D gene: TRBD1; V gene: TRBV12-5; J gene: TRBJ2-7; clone size: -; CDR3 DNA: TGTGCTAGTGGTTTGGCCACCGGCGGGACAGGTTCCTACGAGCAGTACTTC; CDR3 protein: CASGLATGGTGSYEQYF
D gene: -; V gene: TRBV6-1; J gene: TRBJ1-2; clone size: -; CDR3 DNA: TGTGCCAGCAGTGAAGTGACAGTCTATGGCTACACCTTC; CDR3 protein: CASSEVTVYGYTF
D gene: TRBD2; V gene: TRBV15; J gene: TRBJ2-2; clone size: -; CDR3 DNA: TGTGCCACCAGCTTGGGACTAGCGGGAGGTACCGGGGAGCTGTTTTTT; CDR3 protein: CATSLGLAGGTGELFF
D gene: TRBD2; V gene: TRBV5-1; J gene: TRBJ2-3; clone size: -; CDR3 DNA: TGCGCCAGCAGCCCATGGGGGCTAGCGGGGACAGATACGCAGTATTTT; CDR3 protein: CASSPWGLAGTDTQYF
D gene: -; V gene: TRBV7-9; J gene: TRBJ1-2; clone size: -; CDR3 DNA: TGTGTCGAGAATCCCCTATGGGGCTACACCTTC; CDR3 protein: CVENPLWGYTF
D gene: -; V gene: TRBV20-1; J gene: TRBJ1-1; clone size: -; CDR3 DNA: TGCAGTGCTAGTACAGTCCAAGGGAACACTGAAGCTTTCTTT; CDR3 protein: CSASTVQGNTEAFF
D gene: -; V gene: TRBV7-8; J gene: TRBJ1-2; clone size: -; CDR3 DNA: TGTGCCAGCAGCTTAGGGGGAGGAGGCTACACCTTC; CDR3 protein: CASSLGGGGYTF
D gene: TRBD2; V gene: TRBV7-2; J gene: TRBJ2-5; clone size: -; CDR3 DNA: TGTGCCAGCAGACTTACTAGCGTACAAGAGACCCAGTACTTC; CDR3 protein: CASRLTSVQETQYF
D gene: -; V gene: TRBV15; J gene: TRBJ1-1; clone size: -; CDR3 DNA: TGTGCCACCAGCAGGGGTCTTTTGGGGGGTGGGTCTGAAGCTTTCTTT; CDR3 protein: CATSRGLLGGGSEAFF
D gene: -; V gene: TRBV18; J gene: TRBJ2-7; clone size: -; CDR3 DNA: TGTGCCAGCTCATCTCTGGGAGGAGAGCAGTACTTC; CDR3 protein: CASSSLGGEQYF
D gene: -; V gene: TRBV19; J gene: TRBJ1-1; clone size: -; CDR3 DNA: TGTGCCAGTAGTAACCCCGCGGGCACTGAAGCTTTCTTT; CDR3 protein: CASSNPAGTEAFF
D gene: TRBD1; V gene: TRBV7-2; J gene: TRBJ1-6; clone size: -; CDR3 DNA: TGTGCCAGCAGCCTGCTTATACCTCGGGCAGGGGGAAGGGGTTCACCCCTCCACTTT; CDR3 protein: CASSLLIPRAGGRGSPLHF
D gene: -; V gene: TRBV5-5; J gene: TRBJ2-7; clone size: -; CDR3 DNA: TGTGCCAGCAGCTTGGGACAGGCAAACTCCTACGAGCAGTACTTC; CDR3 protein: CASSLGQANSYEQYF
D gene: TRBD2; V gene: TRBV27; J gene: TRBJ2-1; clone size: few; CDR3 DNA: TGTGCCAGCAGTTTATCGATAGCGGGAGGTTTAACTGAGCAGTTCTTC; CDR3 protein: CASSLSIAGGLTEQFF
D gene: TRBD2; V gene: TRBV5-4; J gene: TRBJ2-1; clone size: -; CDR3 DNA: TGTGCCAGCAGCCTCGGTAGCGGGGGTTGGGATGAGCAGTTCTTC; CDR3 protein: CASSLGSGGWDEQFF
D gene: -; V gene: TRBV19; J gene: TRBJ1-1; clone size: -; CDR3 DNA: TGTGCCAGTAGTCCCGATCGCGGGATCAAGAACACTGAAGCTTTCTTT; CDR3 protein: CASSPDRGIKNTEAFF
D gene: TRBD2; V gene: TRBV19; J gene: TRBJ2-1; clone size: -; CDR3 DNA: TGTGCCAGTAGTAGGACCGTAGGTACCCGGGGGGGTGAGCAGTTCTTC; CDR3 protein: CASSRTVGTRGGEQFF
D gene: -; V gene: TRBV5-1; J gene: TRBJ2-2; clone size: few; CDR3 DNA: TGCGCCAGCAGCTTGACCGGACAGAACACCGGGGAGCTGTTTTTT; CDR3 protein: CASSLTGQNTGELFF
D gene: -; V gene: TRBV12-3/TRBV12-4; J gene: TRBJ1-2; clone size: -; CDR3 DNA: TGTGCCAGCAGTTTTACGGGAAACTATGGCTACACCTTC; CDR3 protein: CASSFTGNYGYTF
D gene: -; V gene: TRBV4-2; J gene: TRBJ2-2; clone size: -; CDR3 DNA: TGTGCCAGCAGCCACCCGGACACCACCGGGGAGCTGTTTTTT; CDR3 protein: CASSHPDTTGELFF
D gene: -; V gene: TRBV14; J gene: TRBJ2-3; clone size: -; CDR3 DNA: TGTGCCAGCAGCCCCCCAGCCGGGGGACTCACAGATACGCAGTATTTT; CDR3 protein: CASSPPAGGLTDTQYF
D gene: -; V gene: TRBV6-6; J gene: TRBJ2-5; clone size: -; CDR3 DNA: TGTGCCAGCGCCACGGGACATCTGGAGACCCAGTACTTC; CDR3 protein: CASATGHLETQYF
D gene: -; V gene: TRBV5-1; J gene: TRBJ1-4; clone size: -; CDR3 DNA: TGCGCCAGCAGCCCCCTAAGTTCAACTAATGAAAAACTGTTTTTT; CDR3 protein: CASSPLSSTNEKLFF
D gene: TRBD1; V gene: TRBV3-1/TRBV3-2; J gene: TRBJ1-2; clone size: -; CDR3 DNA: TGTGCCAGCAGCCGCCGGGACAGGGAGGATGACTATGGCTACACCTTC; CDR3 protein: CASSRRDREDDYGYTF
D gene: -; V gene: TRBV7-3; J gene: TRBJ1-2; clone size: -; CDR3 DNA: TGTGCCAGCAGCGGCAACACGGGGGGTAGTGGTGGCTACACCTTC; CDR3 protein: CASSGNTGGSGGYTF
D gene: -; V gene: TRBV4-2; J gene: TRBJ2-5; clone size: -; CDR3 DNA: TGTGCCAGCAGCCAAGAAACTAGTGAAACCCAGTACTTC; CDR3 protein: CASSQETSETQYF
D gene: -; V gene: TRBV5-6; J gene: TRBJ1-3; clone size: once; CDR3 DNA: TGTGCCAGCAGCTCACAGGTCTCTGGAAACACCATATATTTT; CDR3 protein: CASSSQVSGNTIYF
D gene: TRBD1; V gene: TRBV5-6; J gene: TRBJ2-3; clone size: -; CDR3 DNA: TGTGCCAGCAGCGTACGGACAGGGGTCGGGATCACAGATACGCAGTATTTT; CDR3 protein: CASSVRTGVGITDTQYF
D gene: TRBD1; V gene: TRBV5-1; J gene: TRBJ1-5; clone size: -; CDR3 DNA: TGCGCCAGCAGCTTGGGAGGGACAGGGGGACAGCCCCAGCATTTT; CDR3 protein: CASSLGGTGGQPQHF
D gene: -; V gene: TRBV7-2; J gene: TRBJ2-7; clone size: few; CDR3 DNA: TGTGCCAGCAGCTTAGCGGCCACCGACTCCTACGAGCAGTACTTC; CDR3 protein: CASSLAATDSYEQYF
D gene: -; V gene: TRBV4-1; J gene: TRBJ2-7; clone size: -; CDR3 DNA: TGCGCCAGCAGCCAAGATGGGGTGGCGGGTACCTACGAGCAGTACTTC; CDR3 protein: CASSQDGVAGTYEQYF
D gene: TRBD1; V gene: TRBV7-9; J gene: TRBJ1-2; clone size: -; CDR3 DNA: TGTGCCAGCAGCTTAGCTGACAGGGCACATGGCTACACCTTC; CDR3 protein: CASSLADRAHGYTF
D gene: TRBD2; V gene: TRBV2; J gene: TRBJ2-3; clone size: -; CDR3 DNA: TGTGCCAGCAGTTCCGGGACTAGTGGCGGCACAGATACGCAGTATTTT; CDR3 protein: CASSSGTSGGTDTQYF
D gene: -; V gene: TRBV6-4; J gene: TRBJ2-1; clone size: -; CDR3 DNA: TGTGCCAGCAGTGACTCTCCGGGGGATGAGCAGTTCTTC; CDR3 protein: CASSDSPGDEQFF